Below are 21 T cell receptor beta chains sequenced from a single sample in a study of T cell repertoires in cytomegalovirus infection. TCRdb re-called the reads through MiXCR, storing one row per CDR3 protein. The repertoire includes around 130,000 distinct CDR3 sequences, 7.5% to 9% of them detected once, and over 9% sits in the top ten. Material: PBMCs. The source of these receptors is a human donor in good health (CMV status not recorded). Some clones in this sample may be carry-over from other donors' samples.

V usage is TRBV13 and J usage is TRBJ1-5; D not certain. The CDR3 has 17 residues. Germline V gene data show CDR1 as PRHDT and CDR2 as FYEKMQ (reference sequence). V lost 1 base and J 6 bases, leaving 19 bases between the germline ends. CDR3 DNA sequence: TGTGCCAGCAGCTTAGAGCGCCGAGTCCTCCTGCGTCAGCCCCAGCATTTT. This translates into CASSLERRVLLRQPQHF.

This clonotype was observed many times. The chain recombines TRBV7-9 with TRBJ1-1; D not certain. The V gene lost 1 base and the J gene lost 4 bases, with 13 bases spanning the gap. CDR3 length equals 15 residues. The germline V gene has CDR1 SEHNR and CDR2 FQNEAQ (reference sequence). The CDR3 sequence: CASSLGDPGATEAFF. CDR3 DNA: TGTGCCAGCAGCTTAGGAGACCCGGGCGCCACTGAAGCTTTCTTT.

There are a few counts of this clonotype. The chain carries TRBV7-4 and TRBJ1-5, with 7 positions matching TRBD1. Germline lookup yields CDR1 SGHVT and CDR2 SQSDAQ. This CDR3 spans 14 amino acids. V was pared by 4 bases and J by 5 bases, with 5 bases of the junction left unmatched. For the CDR3, the DNA is TGTGCCAGCAGCTCCGACAGGGATTATCAGCCCCAGCATTTT. Translating it yields CASSSDRDYQPQHF.

This clonotype was detected many times. This rearrangement joins TRBV12-3 or TRBV12-4 to TRBJ1-1; weak D call: TRBD1 (5 bases). The CDR3 runs 13 residues. Trimming took 2 bases from V and 8 from J, leaving 12 bases between them. The CDR3: CASSLKQVAEAFF. DNA for the CDR3: TGTGCCAGCAGTTTAAAACAGGTAGCCGAAGCTTTCTTT.

This clonotype was detected ten times or more. This chain connects TRBV3-1 to TRBJ1-1; D not resolved. Trimming removed 1 base at V and 5 bases at J, with 14 bases between. The CDR3 sequence is 15 residues long. CDR1 LGHDT and CDR2 YNNKEL come from the germline V gene (reference sequence). The CDR3 spells CASSQAGRMGTEAFF. The CDR3 DNA is TGTGCCAGCAGCCAAGCCGGAAGGATGGGGACTGAAGCTTTCTTT. Filled out from reference TRBV3-1 and TRBJ1-1, the complete variable domain reads DTAVSQTPKYLVTQMGNDKSIKCEQNLGHDTMYWYKQDSKKFLKIMFSYNNKELIINETVPNRFSPKSPDKAHLNLHINSLELGDSAVYFCASSQAGRMGTEAFFGQGTRLTVV.

The sample holds many counts of this clonotype. The chain carries TRBV5-1 and TRBJ2-1, with unresolved D. Per germline, CDR1 SGHRS and CDR2 YFSETQ. V lost 4 bases, J lost 8 bases, and 13 bases lay in between. The CDR3 runs to 13 residues. The chain's CDR3 is CASSLGNRDEQFF. CDR3 coding DNA: TGCGCCAGCAGCCTGGGAAATAGGGATGAGCAGTTCTTC. Together with reference TRBV5-1 and TRBJ2-1, the CDR3 gives the full variable domain: KAGVTQTPRYLIKTRGQQVTLSCSPISGHRSVSWYQQTPGQGLQFLFEYFSETQRNKGNFPGRFSGRQFSNSRSEMNVSTLELGDSALYLCASSLGNRDEQFFGPGTRLTVL.

The chain uses TRBV6-5 and TRBJ1-4, with 8 bases fitting TRBD1. Germline V lookup: CDR1 MNHEY, CDR2 SVGAGI. The length of the CDR3 is 14 residues. V was clipped by 6 bases and J by 5 bases; unmatched bases: 5. The CDR3 DNA reads as TGTGCCAGCAGGAACAGGGGGGAGAATGAAAAACTGTTTTTT. It translates to CASRNRGENEKLFF.

This clonotype was seen more than once but under ten times. The chain employs TRBV20-1 and TRBJ1-3; 7 nucleotides line up with TRBD1. This CDR3 is built from 15 residues. Trimming cost V 3 bases and J 2 bases; bases outside gene matches: 7. Germline CDR1 DFQATT, CDR2 SNEGSKA (reference sequence). DNA of the CDR3: TGCAGTGCTAGGGACCGGACAGGCGCTGGAAACACCATATATTTT. It translates to CSARDRTGAGNTIYF.

The chain uses TRBV28 and TRBJ1-6, with 9 nucleotides matching TRBD1. The junction had 5 bases not matched to a gene; V was cut back by 7 bases and J by 7 bases. The CDR3 runs to 14 residues. Germline assignment: CDR1 MDHEN and CDR2 SYDVKM. CDR3 coding DNA: TGTGCCAGCACTACCGGGACAGGGAATTCACCCCTCCACTTT. Its translation: CASTTGTGNSPLHF. The whole variable domain, remainder taken from reference TRBV28 and TRBJ1-6, is DVKVTQSSRYLVKRTGEKVFLECVQDMDHENMFWYRQDPGLGLRLIYFSYDVKMKEKGDIPEGYSVSREKKERFSLILESASTNQTSMYLCASTTGTGNSPLHFGNGTRLTVT.

This clonotype came up many times. V is TRBV7-6 and J is TRBJ2-3, with TRBD1 as a possible D gene (5 bases). Germline V CDR1 and CDR2: SGHVS, FNYEAQ. Trimming stripped 5 bases from V and 2 bases from J, with 8 bases between. The CDR3 contains 13 residues. In DNA, the CDR3 is TGTGCCAGCAGCCGACAGAACACAGATACGCAGTATTTT. Residues: CASSRQNTDTQYF.

This clonotype has ten or more counts. This chain links TRBV7-9 with TRBJ1-2; maybe TRBD1 (6 bases). Trimming pared 5 bases from V and 6 bases from J, leaving 22 bases between. This CDR3 spans 16 amino acids. Germline V gene data show CDR1 as SEHNR and CDR2 as FQNEAQ (reference sequence). The CDR3 loop is CASSPSPGAARDGYTF. For the CDR3, the DNA is TGTGCCAGCAGCCCCTCCCCAGGGGCGGCCCGAGATGGCTACACCTTC.

This clonotype was seen ten or more times. The CDR3 loop reads CASSLYGQKAFF. The DNA of the CDR3 is TGTGCCAGCAGCTTATACGGGCAGAAAGCTTTCTTT. The chain joins TRBV11-3 to TRBJ1-1; D is uncertain. Germline lookup yields CDR1 SGHNT and CDR2 YENEEA. The CDR3 loop spans 12 amino acids. Trimming cost V 2 bases and J 9 bases, with 10 bases left between them. Filled out from reference TRBV11-3 and TRBJ1-1, the complete variable domain reads EAGVVQSPRYKIIEKKQPVAFWCNPISGHNTLYWYLQNLGQGPELLIRYENEEAVDDSQLPKDRFSAERLKGVDSTLKIQPAELGDSAVYLCASSLYGQKAFFGQGTRLTVV.

This clonotype was picked up many times. The J gene is TRBJ1-1, the V gene TRBV27, with 7 bases identical to TRBD1. The CDR3 extends over 13 amino acids. V lost 10 bases and J lost 4; bases outside the gene matches: 9. Germline assignment: CDR1 MNHEY and CDR2 SMNVEV (reference sequence). CDR3 residues: CATRDRPGTEAFF. Here the CDR3 DNA reads TGTGCCACCAGGGACAGACCGGGCACTGAAGCTTTCTTT.

J is TRBJ2-5 and V is TRBV20-1; 9 bases are a match to TRBD2. V gave up 2 bases and J gave up 4 bases; unmatched junction bases: 11. This CDR3 contains 16 residues. Germline CDR1 reads DFQATT; CDR2 reads SNEGSKA (reference sequence). The CDR3 bases are TGCAGTGCTAGAAAGGGGAGCGGGGGGCTTGGAGAGACCCAGTACTTC. Translating it yields CSARKGSGGLGETQYF.

This clonotype was seen ten or more times. This chain joins TRBV6-1 and TRBJ2-5, with D perhaps matching TRBD2 (6 bases). V was cut by 7 bases and J by 1 base, with 19 bases left in between. CDR3 length equals 16 residues. Germline V CDR1 and CDR2: MNHNS, SASEGT. The CDR3 coding sequence is TGTGCCAGCACTCAAATATGGGGGGAGTTCCAAGAGACCCAGTACTTC. Its translation is CASTQIWGEFQETQYF.

This clonotype has at least ten counts. The J gene is TRBJ2-5, the V gene TRBV20-1; TRBD1 agrees at 7 bases. The trim removed 0 bases at V and 2 bases at J, leaving 6 bases unmatched. CDR1 and CDR2 from the germline V gene are DFQATT and SNEGSKA (reference sequence). There are 15 residues in the CDR3. In DNA form, the CDR3 reads TGCAGTGCTAGAGACCCCGGGACAGTACAAGAGACCCAGTACTTC. As protein: CSARDPGTVQETQYF.

This clonotype was picked up many times. The chain joins TRBV7-3 to TRBJ2-5; 9 nucleotides line up with TRBD2. V was pared by 6 bases and J by 4 bases, with 3 bases of the junction left unmatched. The germline V gene has CDR1 SGHTA and CDR2 FQGTGA. The CDR3 runs 13 residues. The CDR3 DNA follows: TGTGCCAGCAGAGCGGGGGGCGCAGAGACCCAGTACTTC. Translation gives CASRAGGAETQYF.

In its sample, this clonotype was seen many times. CDR3 bases: TGTGCCACCAGCAGAGATGAGGGGAGTGAAGCTTTCTTT. Its protein product is CATSRDEGSEAFF. The chain employs TRBV15 and TRBJ1-1; the D gene is possibly TRBD1 (5 bases). CDR1 is LNHNV, CDR2 YYDKDF, per germline (reference sequence). The CDR3 is made up of 13 amino acids. Trimming took off 0 bases at V and 7 bases at J, with 9 bases between the two ends.

Ten or more counts support this clonotype. The chain uses TRBV28 and TRBJ1-2; D uncertain. The CDR3 covers 15 residues. V dropped 5 bases and J dropped 6 bases, with 19 bases sitting between them. The V gene's germline CDR1 is MDHEN and CDR2 SYDVKM. In nucleotides, the CDR3 is TGTGCCAGCAGTCGATCTAATAGGAGGATGAATGGCTACACCTTC. Encoded protein: CASSRSNRRMNGYTF.

Only a few counts were recorded for this clonotype. The chain carries TRBV2 and TRBJ2-7, with a weak D call TRBD1 (5 bases). Germline values: CDR1 SNHLY, CDR2 FYNNEI. V lost 5 bases to trimming and J lost 4 bases, with 9 bases between them. The CDR3 covers 12 residues. For the CDR3, the DNA is TGTGCCAGCAGTTTTACAGGTTACGAGCAGTACTTC. Translating it yields CASSFTGYEQYF.

This sequence joins TRBV5-1 and TRBJ1-1, with 9 bases identical to TRBD1. The CDR3 has 16 residues. CDR1 is SGHRS and CDR2 is YFSETQ in the germline V gene. With 1 base clipped from V and 2 bases from J, the junction kept 6 bases outside the gene matches. The CDR3 DNA reads TGCGCCAGCAGCTTGCCACAGGGGGCTTTCAACACTGAAGCTTTCTTT. Its protein product is CASSLPQGAFNTEAFF.